This T cell receptor (beta chain) was captured in a study of T cell clonality in common variable immunodeficiency. Clones were read by immunoSEQ multiplex PCR, and TCRdb kept only the in-frame ones, dropping some. Observed are some 50,000 clones, no singletons, with the top ten taking roughly 2%. Germline CDR1 reads SGHRS; CDR2 reads YFSETQ. CDR3 length equals 15 residues. There are many counts of this clone. Possible read error: a much larger clone is one base away. The read gets to within 3 residues of the CDR3 end, and the germline J gene fills in the rest. Both groups were predominantly of Caucasian heritage.

The rearrangement joins TRBV5-1 to TRBJ2-2; D uncertain. Sequencing was carried out using peripheral blood mononuclear cells. The clonotype originates from a person aged 18 to 75 in good health. Here the CDR3 reads CASSLGSGEANVLFF. Incomplete CDR3 DNA: TGCGCCAGCAGCTTGGGATCAGGCGAGGCCAACGTG.